Given below is one T cell receptor (beta chain) in context. The data originate from a study of technical replicates of blood from a handful of donors. Profiling relied on immunoSEQ multiplex PCR, and the TCRdb table lists in-frame clones only, not all of them. The data contain approximately 92,000 clones, 95% of them singletons. Looked up from germline, CDR1 is MNHEY and CDR2 is SMNVEV (reference sequence). This CDR3 comprises 18 residues. V shed 2 bases and J 0 bases; nucleotides not matched to a gene: 12. This TCR was sampled from a human donor in good health. The chain uses TRBV27 and TRBJ2-7, with 8 bases aligning to TRBD2. Material for sequencing was T cells isolated from PBMCs. CDR3 coding DNA: TGTGCCAGCAGTTTAACGGGGGGGCCCCTCCTGATCTCCTACGAGCAGTACTTC. This codes for CASSLTGGPLLISYEQYF.